This paragraph covers one T cell receptor beta chain sequence. The target antigen is unknown. TCR alpha and beta CDR3 regions were amplified from RNA using iRepertoire nested multiplex PCR. For one-step reverse transcription and amplification, 100-400 ng of tissue mRNA or PBMC total RNA was used. TCRdb reanalysed the multiplex PCR reads using MiXCR and keeps one entry per CDR3 protein. The sample lists 90,000 to 100,000 distinct CDR3 sequences, about 40% occurring once. The data were obtained in a study of glioma-infiltrating T cells. Overall study findings and caveats: CDR3 overlap between tissue and blood was very small. Gliomas, especially low-grade, showed above-expected tissue-blood divergence; non-neoplastic patients showed below.

The CDR3 consists of 12 residues. V was clipped by 3 bases and J by 8 bases, with 8 bases between them. The germline gives CDR1 MGHRA, CDR2 YSYEKL. The sequence was collected from a human donor with low-grade glioma or glioblastoma, undergoing nonglioma brain surgery, or in good health (not recorded which). Material: glioma tissue, nonneoplastic brain tissue, or PBMCs (not recorded which). The V call is TRBV4-1, the J call TRBJ2-1; no clear D gene. The CDR3 here is CASSQNGYEQFF. CDR3 in DNA: TGCGCCAGCAGCCAGAACGGTTATGAGCAGTTCTTC.